Following are 11 T cell receptor beta chains from one sample sequenced in a study of blood T cell repertoires in COVID-19. TCRdb keeps only in-frame clones here, not all; method: immunoSEQ multiplex PCR. The sample has about 290,000 clones; over 85% are singletons. Sequencing was performed on peripheral blood. These receptors were obtained from a woman in her twenties or thirties with COVID-19, enrolled during active disease.

This chain joins TRBV6-5 and TRBJ2-2; 7 bases are a match to TRBD1. There are 14 residues in the CDR3. Germline values: CDR1 MNHEY, CDR2 SVGAGI. Trimming removed 6 bases from V and 5 bases from J; junction bases left unmatched: 6. CDR3 DNA: TGTGCCAGCAGACGACAGGGTAGGACCGGGGAGCTGTTTTTT. Amino acids: CASRRQGRTGELFF.

The chain employs TRBV3-1 (or the pseudogene TRBV3-2) and TRBJ2-5, with 7 bases aligning to TRBD2. Germline loops: CDR1 LGHDT, CDR2 YNNKEL (reference sequence). After removal of 2 bases from V and 5 bases from J, the junction contained 8 bases not matched to a gene. This CDR3 has 15 residues. The CDR3 is CASSQLFQGGETQYF. CDR3 bases: TGTGCCAGCAGCCAATTATTTCAGGGAGGGGAGACCCAGTACTTC.

The chain uses TRBV11-2 and TRBJ1-3; possible D gene TRBD1, 6 bases. The CDR3 contains 17 residues. Germline CDR1 is SGHAT and CDR2 is FQNNGV. V gave up 3 bases and J gave up 0 bases, with 15 bases separating them. The CDR3 spells CASSFLALTGSGNTIYF. As DNA, the CDR3 is TGTGCCAGCAGCTTCCTAGCATTGACAGGCTCTGGAAACACCATATATTTT.

The rearrangement uses TRBV10-2 and TRBJ1-2; D not resolved. With 2 bases removed from V and 6 bases from J, the gap between germline ends came to 10 bases. CDR3 size: 13 residues. Germline V gene data show CDR1 as WSHSY and CDR2 as SAAADI. This CDR3 is CASSEQAGDGYTF. The CDR3 DNA follows: TGCGCCAGCAGTGAGCAAGCAGGCGATGGCTACACCTTC.

Remarks on this clone: Other DNA sequences in the same sample also yield this CDR3. V usage is TRBV19 and J usage is TRBJ1-1; no clear D gene. V lost 3 bases and J 1 base, leaving 9 bases between the germline ends. The CDR3 covers 14 residues. Germline assignment: CDR1 LNHDA and CDR2 SQIVND (reference sequence). The CDR3: CASSMGGPNTEAFF. The CDR3 DNA is TGTGCCAGTAGTATGGGAGGGCCGAACACTGAAGCTTTCTTT. The variable domain in full, with the rest retrieved from reference TRBV19 and TRBJ1-1, is DGGITQSPKYLFRKEGQNVTLSCEQNLNHDAMYWYRQDPGQGLRLIYYSQIVNDFQKGDIAEGYSVSREKKESFPLTVTSAQKNPTAFYLCASSMGGPNTEAFFGQGTRLTVV.

The gene calls are TRBV7-9 and TRBJ2-7; TRBD1 matches 12 bases. J was trimmed by 0 bases and V by 5 bases; bases with no gene match: 14. CDR3 length equals 19 residues. Germline-derived CDR1 and CDR2 are SEHNR and FQNEAQ (reference sequence). CDR3 amino acids: CASSPGTGGLTNFSYEQYF. The CDR3 DNA sequence: TGTGCCAGCAGCCCGGGGACAGGGGGCTTAACAAACTTCTCCTACGAGCAGTACTTC.

This chain connects TRBV2 to TRBJ1-6; 10 bases map to TRBD1. The CDR3 covers 15 residues. Germline values: CDR1 SNHLY, CDR2 FYNNEI. V lost 7 bases and J lost 17; bases outside the gene matches: 17. The CDR3 sequence is CASNVPGTGANEVHF. For the CDR3, the DNA is TGTGCCAGCAACGTCCCCGGGACAGGGGCGAATGAGGTCCACTTT.

This chain uses TRBV5-1 with TRBJ2-2; TRBD1 matches 7 bases. The V segment lost 0 bases and the J segment 6 bases; nucleotides outside the gene matches: 2. This CDR3 spans 14 amino acids. Germline CDR1 SGHRS, CDR2 YFSETQ. This CDR3 reads CASSLGQGPGELFF. The CDR3 coding sequence is TGCGCCAGCAGCTTGGGACAGGGTCCCGGGGAGCTGTTTTTT.

This clone was seen just once. The chain links TRBV5-1 to TRBJ2-2; TRBD1 agrees at 7 bases. CDR1 is SGHRS, CDR2 YFSETQ, per germline. V lost 4 bases to trimming and J lost 5 bases; unmatched junction nucleotides: 5. The CDR3 covers 14 residues. As DNA, the CDR3 is TGCGCCAGCAGCACTGAACAGGGGACCGGGGAGCTGTTTTTT. This encodes CASSTEQGTGELFF.

V and J are TRBV6-4 and TRBJ1-5, with D maybe TRBD1 (6 bases). In germline, CDR1 is MRHNA, CDR2 SNTAGT. Trimming removed 4 bases at V and 2 bases at J, with 15 bases between. This CDR3 is built from 16 residues. The CDR3 DNA reads as TGTGCCAGCAGTGGACCCCAGGGGTCGGGCAATCAGCCCCAGCATTTT. Translating it yields CASSGPQGSGNQPQHF.

The chain is built from TRBV6-1 and TRBJ1-1; 7 bases map to TRBD1. The trim removed 3 bases at V and 1 base at J, leaving 5 bases unmatched. Germline V gene lookup returns CDR1 MNHNS and CDR2 SASEGT. The length of the CDR3 is 15 residues. This chain's CDR3 is CASSDPGGRNTEAFF. The CDR3 coding sequence is TGTGCCAGCAGTGACCCAGGGGGGCGGAACACTGAAGCTTTCTTT.